These T cell receptor beta chains were read from a single sample in a study of cytomegalovirus exposure and HLA in healthy donors. Data came from immunoSEQ multiplex PCR; TCRdb stores just in-frame clones and leaves some out. The sample lists more than 80,000 clones; more than 50% were seen once. Sequenced sample: PBMCs. Receptor source: a woman in her thirties or forties in good health and CMV-seropositive. CDR3s include the opening cysteine and the closing phenylalanine or tryptophan. Each record gives: clone size, J gene, V gene, D gene, CDR3 DNA, CDR3 protein. D genes are given only for firm matches. Only part of the rows carry a size: once, few, many, or a class if the clone is expanded.

size: .; J: TRBJ2-7; V: TRBV28; D: TRBD1; DNA: TGTGCCAGCACCGGGACAGGACCCTACGAGCAGTACTTC; CDR3: CASTGTGPYEQYF
size: .; J: TRBJ1-1; V: TRBV19; D: TRBD1; DNA: TGTGCCAGTATCCAGACAGGGGAGGACACTGAAGCTTTCTTT; CDR3: CASIQTGEDTEAFF
size: .; J: TRBJ2-1; V: TRBV19; D: TRBD2; DNA: TGTGCCAGTAGTATCAACGAAGCGGGAGGCCCAGGGATCGAGCTCTTC; CDR3: CASSINEAGGPGIELF
size: .; J: TRBJ2-1; V: TRBV6-5; D: .; DNA: TGTGCCAGCAGTACTTCCGGGGAGCAGTTCTTC; CDR3: CASSTSGEQFF
size: .; J: TRBJ1-4; V: TRBV2; D: TRBD1; DNA: TGTGCCAGCAGCGTGGCCGGGACAGGGAGGGAAAAACTGTTTTTT; CDR3: CASSVAGTGREKLFF
size: .; J: TRBJ2-1; V: TRBV19; D: TRBD2; DNA: TGTACCAGTAGTATCGCCGGGACGGGAGGGTACAATGAGCAGTTCTTC; CDR3: CTSSIAGTGGYNEQFF
size: few; J: TRBJ1-1; V: TRBV27; D: .; DNA: TGTGCCAGCAGTTTCGCGACAGGGAACACTGAAGCTTTCTTT; CDR3: CASSFATGNTEAFF
size: .; J: TRBJ1-3; V: TRBV28; D: .; DNA: TGTGCCAGCAGTCCTGCAGGGATCTCTGGAAACACCATATATTTT; CDR3: CASSPAGISGNTIYF
size: .; J: TRBJ2-3; V: TRBV5-1; D: .; DNA: TGCGCCAGCAGCTTGGGGTCGGGACTCACAGATAGTACGCAGTATTTT; CDR3: CASSLGSGLTDSTQYF
size: .; J: TRBJ2-7; V: TRBV28; D: .; DNA: TGTGCCAGCACCAATCGGGACTCCGGTTACGAGCAGTACTTC; CDR3: CASTNRDSGYEQYF
size: .; J: TRBJ1-2; V: TRBV28; D: .; DNA: TGTGCCAGCAGTTTAAGTTCGGCAGAAACAGGAGGCTACACCTTC; CDR3: CASSLSSAETGGYTF
size: .; J: TRBJ2-3; V: TRBV7-2; D: TRBD1; DNA: TGTGCCAGCAGCCGGACAGGGACAGATACGCAGTATTTT; CDR3: CASSRTGTDTQYF
size: .; J: TRBJ2-1; V: TRBV6-6; D: .; DNA: TGTGCCAGCAGTCCCGGAGCGTATGAGCAGTTCTTC; CDR3: CASSPGAYEQFF
size: .; J: TRBJ1-5; V: TRBV7-9; D: TRBD1; DNA: TGTGCCAGCAGCTCATTGGACAGGCTATATCAGCCCCAGCATTTT; CDR3: CASSSLDRLYQPQHF
size: .; J: TRBJ1-5; V: TRBV6-4; D: .; DNA: TGTGCCAGCAGTCCCCGCGTGAGGCAGCCGAATAGCAATCAGCCCCAGCATTTT; CDR3: CASSPRVRQPNSNQPQHF
size: .; J: TRBJ2-1; V: TRBV4-1; D: .; DNA: TGCGCCAGCAGCCAAGGGGCCCTTGTCGGCAATGAGCAGTTCTTC; CDR3: CASSQGALVGNEQFF
size: few; J: TRBJ2-3; V: TRBV5-4; D: .; DNA: TGTGCCAGCAGCCGGAGCGGCGCGATAGATACGCAGTATTTT; CDR3: CASSRSGAIDTQYF
size: .; J: TRBJ1-2; V: TRBV2; D: .; DNA: TGTGCCAGCAGTGAACCCGGGGGGGGAGGCTACACCTTC; CDR3: CASSEPGGGGYTF
size: .; J: TRBJ1-4; V: TRBV4-1; D: .; DNA: TGCGCCAGCAGCCAAGACCTAGAGACGGAAAAACTGTTTTTT; CDR3: CASSQDLETEKLFF
size: few; J: TRBJ1-5; V: TRBV5-6; D: .; DNA: TGTGCCAGCAGCCCGAAGGACTTCAATCAGCCCCAGCATTTT; CDR3: CASSPKDFNQPQHF
size: few; J: TRBJ1-4; V: TRBV6-5; D: .; DNA: TGTGCCAGCAGTTACGGGAGAGGGAATGAAAAACTGTTTTTT; CDR3: CASSYGRGNEKLFF
size: .; J: TRBJ2-1; V: TRBV7-9; D: .; DNA: TGTGCCAGCAGCTACGGGACTGATGGTAATGAGCAGTTCTTC; CDR3: CASSYGTDGNEQFF
size: .; J: TRBJ2-7; V: TRBV6-5; D: .; DNA: TGTGCCAGCAGAGTAAGTGGGTACTACGAGCAGTACTTC; CDR3: CASRVSGYYEQYF
size: .; J: TRBJ1-4; V: TRBV4-1; D: TRBD1; DNA: TGCGCCAGCAGCCAAGGACAGGGAGCGCCAAAACTGTTTTTT; CDR3: CASSQGQGAPKLFF
size: .; J: TRBJ2-7; V: TRBV4-3; D: TRBD2; DNA: TGCGCCAGCAGCCTTACACACTTAGCGGGAGAATACGAGCAGTACTTC; CDR3: CASSLTHLAGEYEQYF
size: .; J: TRBJ2-5; V: TRBV28; D: .; DNA: TGTGCCAGCAGTTTCGGGTCCGACCCCCAGTACTTC; CDR3: CASSFGSDPQYF
size: .; J: TRBJ2-7; V: TRBV6-5; D: TRBD2; DNA: TGTGCCAGCAGTTACTCGCACCTAGCGGGAAGGTACGAGCAGTACTTC; CDR3: CASSYSHLAGRYEQYF
size: .; J: TRBJ2-4; V: TRBV21-1; D: .; DNA: TGTGCCAGCGTCAATCGTCCCGCTAGCGGGTGCTTTAGCAAAAACATTCAGTACTTC; CDR3: CASVNRPASGCFSKNIQYF
size: .; J: TRBJ1-2; V: TRBV28; D: TRBD1; DNA: TGTGCCAGCAAGACGGGACAGGGGGTCAACTATGGCTACACCTTC; CDR3: CASKTGQGVNYGYTF
size: .; J: TRBJ1-5; V: TRBV19; D: .; DNA: TGTGCCAGTAGCGCAGTTATGGGAGGGCTTTTGGCCCAGCATTTT; CDR3: CASSAVMGGLLAQHF
size: .; J: TRBJ1-1; V: TRBV28; D: TRBD1; DNA: TGTGCCAGCAGTTCGTCAGGGGGTACTGAAGCTTTCTTT; CDR3: CASSSSGGTEAFF
size: .; J: TRBJ2-1; V: TRBV10-3; D: .; DNA: TGTGCCATCAGTGAGACTAGCAGCAATGAGCAGTTCTTC; CDR3: CAISETSSNEQFF
size: .; J: TRBJ2-2; V: TRBV5-6; D: .; DNA: TGTGCCAGCAGCCGTCTAGGGACTCGAGCCACCGGGGAGCTGTTTTTT; CDR3: CASSRLGTRATGELFF
size: once; J: TRBJ1-1; V: TRBV2; D: TRBD1; DNA: TGTGCCAGCAGGAGACAGGGGGGCCGGTCAGCGAACACTGAAGCTTTCTTT; CDR3: CASRRQGGRSANTEAFF
size: few; J: TRBJ2-5; V: TRBV6-4; D: .; DNA: TGTGCCAGCAGTGTTTTACTAGGGGAGACCCAGTACTTC; CDR3: CASSVLLGETQYF
size: .; J: TRBJ2-2; V: TRBV30; D: .; DNA: TGTGCCTGGAGTCGGAGGGGAAGGACCGGGGAGCTGTTTTTT; CDR3: CAWSRRGRTGELFF
size: .; J: TRBJ1-1; V: TRBV5-1; D: .; DNA: TGCGCCAGCAGCTTGACAGAGAACACTGAAGCTTTCTTT; CDR3: CASSLTENTEAFF